This T cell receptor beta chain was identified during a study of T-cell memory formation after mild COVID-19. Study-level results: Detection of some responders pre-infection suggested pre-existing cross-reactive memory T cells participated.

The CDR3 has 13 residues. CDR1 MNHEY and CDR2 SVGAGI come from the germline V gene. Between the trimmed V and J ends, which lost 7 bases and 5 bases, there was a span of 14 bases. Via MiXCR, TCRdb re-called the 5' RACE reads, giving one row per CDR3 protein. The sample has about 260,000 distinct CDR3 sequences, approximately 15% seen once; the top ten hold around 20%. This clonotype has only a few counts. The target antigen is unknown. The TCR was taken from a man younger than 35 who had mild COVID-19 (a few samples of this study predate the infection). Cell type and time point are not known. What was sequenced was PBMCs or a T cell subset sorted from them (not recorded which). The chain links TRBV6-5 to TRBJ2-5; D not certain. CDR3 nucleotide sequence: TGTGCCAGCACCCTCGCCGGTACTGAGACCCAGTACTTC. Translation gives CASTLAGTETQYF.